A selection of T cell receptor beta chains follows, all from one sample in a study of shared clonotypes between healthy human individuals. Profiling relied on immunoSEQ multiplex PCR, and the TCRdb table lists in-frame clones only, not all of them. This table has 550,000 to 650,000 clones, about 96% appearing once. Source material: naive CD8+ T cells sorted from blood. The receptors originated from a woman aged 25 to 39 in good health. Each CDR3 is given with its conserved first and last residue. The D gene is left open where the match is weak. Size tells how often a clone was seen (once, few, many) or the class of an expanded clone, and some rows leave it out.

clone_size j_call d_call v_call cdr3_length cdr3_nt cdr3_aa
- TRBJ2-1 TRBD2 TRBV28 18 TGTGCCAGCAGTTTTTCCCAGATCTTAGCGGGAGTAGGTTGTGAGCAGTTCTTC CASSFSQILAGVGCEQFF
- TRBJ1-4 - TRBV7-9 12 TGTGCCAGCAGCTTGCTACCAGAAAAACTGTTTTTT CASSLLPEKLFF
- TRBJ2-5 TRBD2 TRBV28 15 TGTGCCAGCAGCCCCCGGACTAGCGGGAAAGAGACCCAGTACTTC CASSPRTSGKETQYF
- TRBJ2-1 - TRBV4-1 12 TGCGCCAGCAGCCACCTAACCCGCGAGCAGTTCTTC CASSHLTREQFF
once TRBJ2-7 - TRBV7-9 13 TGTGCCAGCAGCGGAGGGACTTTTTACGAGCAGTACTTC CASSGGTFYEQYF
- TRBJ2-7 - TRBV4-1 13 TGCGCCAGCAGCCAGGGGGACCCTGGCGAGCAGTACTTC CASSQGDPGEQYF
- TRBJ2-7 - TRBV19 14 TGTGCCAGTAGTATAGATCTAGAGAACTACGAGCAGTACTTC CASSIDLENYEQYF
- TRBJ2-7 - TRBV4-1 13 TGCGCCAGCAGCCTGACAGTGGACTACGAGCAGTACTTC CASSLTVDYEQYF
- TRBJ2-7 - TRBV14 15 TGTGCCAGCAGCCAGGGAAGACTACCCTATTTCGAGCAGTACTTC CASSQGRLPYFEQYF
- TRBJ1-4 TRBD1 TRBV9 16 TGTGCCAGCAGCCCAAACGCTCAGGGGGCGAATGAAAAACTGTTTTTT CASSPNAQGANEKLFF
- TRBJ1-1 - TRBV5-6 12 TGTGCCAGCAGCTTGACAAACACTGAAGCTTTCTTT CASSLTNTEAFF
- TRBJ2-7 - TRBV10-3 13 TGTGCCATCAGTGAGTCTTCGGTCTACGAGCAGTACTTC CAISESSVYEQYF
once TRBJ1-2 - TRBV28 11 TGTGCCAGCAGTTTAGGTCCCGTAGGCACCTTC CASSLGPVGTF
once TRBJ2-1 TRBD2 TRBV7-2 19 TGTGCCAGCAGCTCCAACGTGGGGCCCGGGACTAGCGTATACAATGAGCAGTTCTTC CASSSNVGPGTSVYNEQFF